A single sample is the source of the 2 T cell receptor beta chains below, sequenced in a study of graft-versus-host responses after intestinal transplantation. Clones were sequenced by immunoSEQ multiplex PCR, and TCRdb holds only the in-frame ones, with some missing. The sample records thousands of clones, approximately 33% being singletons. The source was alloreactive CD4+ T cells from a mixed lymphocyte reaction culture, collected before intestinal transplant. Subset in this sample: CFSE-low proliferating T cells sorted from roughly six-day pre-transplant mixed lymphocyte reaction (GvH or HvG direction). The receptors stem from a human patient who received an intestinal transplant.

CDR3 protein: CASSPGTARLRNYGYTF. The CDR3 DNA reads TGTGCCAGCAGCCCCGGGACAGCTCGGCTTAGGAACTATGGCTACACCTTC. The J gene is TRBJ1-2, the V gene TRBV5-4; the match to TRBD1 covers 7 bases. The germline CDR1 and CDR2 sequences are SGHNT and YYREEE (reference sequence). V lost 4 bases and J lost 2; bases outside the gene matches: 14. CDR3 length: 17 amino acids.

The rearrangement links TRBV29-1 to TRBJ2-7, with 7 bases identical to TRBD2. The tail of the sequence fits TRBJ2-5 better, so the J call may be wrong. From germline, CDR1 is SQVTM and CDR2 ANQGSEA. CDR3 length: 12 amino acids. CDR3 nucleotides: TGCAGCGCCGGATGGGGGGGGGAGACCCAGTACTTC. Encoded protein: CSAGWGGETQYF.